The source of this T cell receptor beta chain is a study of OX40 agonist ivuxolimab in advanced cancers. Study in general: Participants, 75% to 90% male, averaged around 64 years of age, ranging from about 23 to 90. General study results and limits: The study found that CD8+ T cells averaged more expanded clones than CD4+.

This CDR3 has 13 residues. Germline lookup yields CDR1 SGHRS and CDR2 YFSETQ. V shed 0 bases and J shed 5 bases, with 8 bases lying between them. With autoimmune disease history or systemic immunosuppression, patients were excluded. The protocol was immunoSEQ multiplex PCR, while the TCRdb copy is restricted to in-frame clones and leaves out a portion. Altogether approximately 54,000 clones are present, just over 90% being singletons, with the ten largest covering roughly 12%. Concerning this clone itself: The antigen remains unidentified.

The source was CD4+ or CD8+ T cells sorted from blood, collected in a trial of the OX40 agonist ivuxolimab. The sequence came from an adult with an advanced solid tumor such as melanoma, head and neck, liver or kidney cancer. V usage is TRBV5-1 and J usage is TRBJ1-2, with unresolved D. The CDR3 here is CASSLVAEYGYTF. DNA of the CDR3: TGCGCCAGCAGCTTGGTCGCAGAATATGGCTACACCTTC.